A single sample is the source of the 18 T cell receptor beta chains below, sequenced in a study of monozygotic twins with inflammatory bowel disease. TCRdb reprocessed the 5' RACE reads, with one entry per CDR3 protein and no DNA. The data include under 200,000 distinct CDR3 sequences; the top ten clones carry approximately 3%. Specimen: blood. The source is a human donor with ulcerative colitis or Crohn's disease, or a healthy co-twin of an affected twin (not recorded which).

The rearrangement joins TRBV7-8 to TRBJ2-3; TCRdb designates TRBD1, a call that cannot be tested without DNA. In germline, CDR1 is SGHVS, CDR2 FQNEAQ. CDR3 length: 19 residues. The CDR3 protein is CASSLVYPSGATSTDTQYF.

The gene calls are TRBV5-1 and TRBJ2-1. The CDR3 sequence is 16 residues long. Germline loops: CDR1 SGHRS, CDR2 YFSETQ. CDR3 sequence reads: CASSLAGASSYNEQFF.

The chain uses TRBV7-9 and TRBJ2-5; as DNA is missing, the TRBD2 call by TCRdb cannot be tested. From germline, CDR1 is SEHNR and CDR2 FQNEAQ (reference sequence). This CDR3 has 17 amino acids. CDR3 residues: CASSPGLAWPERETQYF.

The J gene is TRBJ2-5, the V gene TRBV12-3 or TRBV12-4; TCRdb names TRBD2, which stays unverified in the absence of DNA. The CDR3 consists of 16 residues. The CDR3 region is CASSLGSSGAQETQYF.

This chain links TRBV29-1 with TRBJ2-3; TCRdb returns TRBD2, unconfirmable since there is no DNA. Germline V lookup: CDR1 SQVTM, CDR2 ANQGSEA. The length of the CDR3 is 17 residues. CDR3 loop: CSVEDGGLAGFTDTQYF.

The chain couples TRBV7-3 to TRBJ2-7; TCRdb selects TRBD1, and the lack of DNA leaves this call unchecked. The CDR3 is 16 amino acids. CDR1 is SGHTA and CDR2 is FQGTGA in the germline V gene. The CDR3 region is CASSPASGTGSGEQYF.

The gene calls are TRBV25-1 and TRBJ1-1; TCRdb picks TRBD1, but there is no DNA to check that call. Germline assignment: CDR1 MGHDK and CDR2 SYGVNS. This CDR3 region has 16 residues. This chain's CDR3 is CASSQPGGGRNTEAFF.

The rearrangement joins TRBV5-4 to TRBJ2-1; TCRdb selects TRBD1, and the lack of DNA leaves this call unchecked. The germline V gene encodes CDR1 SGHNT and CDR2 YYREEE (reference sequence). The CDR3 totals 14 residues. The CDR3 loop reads CASTRDPAYGEQFF. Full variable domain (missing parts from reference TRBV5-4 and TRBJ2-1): ETGVTQSPTHLIKTRGQQVTLRCSSQSGHNTVSWYQQALGQGPQFIFQYYREEENGRGNFPPRFSGLQFPNYSSELNVNALELDDSALYLCASTRDPAYGEQFFGPGTRLTVL.

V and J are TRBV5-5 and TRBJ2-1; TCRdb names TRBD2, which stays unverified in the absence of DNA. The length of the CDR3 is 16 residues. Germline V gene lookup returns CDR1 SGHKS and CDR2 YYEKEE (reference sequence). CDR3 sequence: CASSSPGGIRVNEQFF.

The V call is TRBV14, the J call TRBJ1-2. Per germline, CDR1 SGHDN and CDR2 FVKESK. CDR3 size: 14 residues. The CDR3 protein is CASSHDAQAGGYTF.

This CDR3 is CSARVWDRDNEAFF. The rearrangement uses TRBV20-1 and TRBJ1-1; checking the TCRdb D call of TRBD1 is not possible without DNA. CDR1 is DFQATT and CDR2 is SNEGSKA in the germline V gene (reference sequence). CDR3 length: 14 amino acids.

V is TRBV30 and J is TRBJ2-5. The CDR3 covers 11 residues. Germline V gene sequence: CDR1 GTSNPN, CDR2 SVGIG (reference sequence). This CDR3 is CAWSVSQTQYF.

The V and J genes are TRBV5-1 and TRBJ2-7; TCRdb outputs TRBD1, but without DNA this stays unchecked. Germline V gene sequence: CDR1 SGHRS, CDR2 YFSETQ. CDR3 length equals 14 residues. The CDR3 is CASSTGQGANEQYF.

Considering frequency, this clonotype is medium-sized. The CDR3 spells CASSLRAGGYEQYF. V usage is TRBV5-5 and J usage is TRBJ2-7; lacking DNA, the TRBD2 call made by TCRdb goes unchecked. Per the germline V gene, CDR1 is SGHKS and CDR2 is YYEKEE (reference sequence). This CDR3 contains 14 residues.

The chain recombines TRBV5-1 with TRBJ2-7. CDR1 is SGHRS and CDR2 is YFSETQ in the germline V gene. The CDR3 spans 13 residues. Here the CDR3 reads CASSFLRNYEQYF.

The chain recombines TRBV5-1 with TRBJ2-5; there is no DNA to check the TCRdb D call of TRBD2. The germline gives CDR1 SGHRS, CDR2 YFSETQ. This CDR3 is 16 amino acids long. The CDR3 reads CASSPGTSGYKETQYF.

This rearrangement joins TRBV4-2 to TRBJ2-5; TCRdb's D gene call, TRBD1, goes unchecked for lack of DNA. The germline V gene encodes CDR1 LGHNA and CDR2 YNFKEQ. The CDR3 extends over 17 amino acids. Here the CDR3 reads CASSPDREADFGETQYF.

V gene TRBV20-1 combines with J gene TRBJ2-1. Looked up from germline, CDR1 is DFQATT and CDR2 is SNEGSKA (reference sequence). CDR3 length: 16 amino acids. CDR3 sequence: CSARDFGGNSYNEQFF.